The source of this T cell receptor beta chain is a study of shared clonotypes between healthy human individuals. The overall study: Sampling drew on donors who were a couple of women and three men aged 18 to 49.

Germline V CDR1 and CDR2: LNHDA, SQIVND (reference sequence). The CDR3 spans 17 residues. V shed 2 bases and J 2 bases; nucleotides not matched to a gene: 9. The protocol was immunoSEQ multiplex PCR, while the TCRdb copy is restricted to in-frame clones and leaves out a portion. This sample carries 1,400,000 or so clones, less than 99% of them seen once, and the ten largest clones take over 0.3%. This chain uses TRBV19 with TRBJ2-7, with 10 bases matching TRBD1. This TCR was recovered from a man aged 30 to 45 in good health. Material for sequencing was naive CD4+ T cells sorted from blood. Stated subset: CD45RA+ positively selected. CDR3 sequence: CASSIRRQGAIPYEQYF. The CDR3, as DNA: TGTGCCAGTAGTATAAGGAGACAGGGGGCAATTCCCTACGAGCAGTACTTC.